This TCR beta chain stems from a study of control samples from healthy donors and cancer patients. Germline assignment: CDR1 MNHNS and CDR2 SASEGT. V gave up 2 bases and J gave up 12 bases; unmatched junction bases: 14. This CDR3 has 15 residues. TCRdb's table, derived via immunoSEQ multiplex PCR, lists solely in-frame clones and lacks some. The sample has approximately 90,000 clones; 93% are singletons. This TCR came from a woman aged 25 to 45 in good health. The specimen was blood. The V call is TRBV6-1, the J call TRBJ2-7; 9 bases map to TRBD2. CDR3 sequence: CASSEPGLARGKGYF. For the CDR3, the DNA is TGTGCCAGCAGTGAACCCGGACTAGCGAGGGGAAAGGGGTACTTC.